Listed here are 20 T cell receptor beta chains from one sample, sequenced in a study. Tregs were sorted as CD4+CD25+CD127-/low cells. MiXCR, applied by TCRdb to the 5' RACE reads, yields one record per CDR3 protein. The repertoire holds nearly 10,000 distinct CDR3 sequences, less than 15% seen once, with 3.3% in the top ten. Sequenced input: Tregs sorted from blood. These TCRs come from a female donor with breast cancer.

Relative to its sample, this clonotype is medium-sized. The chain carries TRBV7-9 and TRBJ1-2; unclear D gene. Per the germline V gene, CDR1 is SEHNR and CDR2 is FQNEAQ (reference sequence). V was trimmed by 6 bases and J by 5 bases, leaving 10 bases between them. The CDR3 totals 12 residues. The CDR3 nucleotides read TGTGCCAGCAGGAGCGGGCTTTATGGCTACACCTTC. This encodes CASRSGLYGYTF.

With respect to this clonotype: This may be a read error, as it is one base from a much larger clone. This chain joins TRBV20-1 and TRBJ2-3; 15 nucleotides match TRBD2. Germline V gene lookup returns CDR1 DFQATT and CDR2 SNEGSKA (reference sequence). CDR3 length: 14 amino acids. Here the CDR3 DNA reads TGCAGTGGCGGGACTAGCGGGAGGAGGGATACGCTGTATTTT. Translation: CSGGTSGRRDTLYF.

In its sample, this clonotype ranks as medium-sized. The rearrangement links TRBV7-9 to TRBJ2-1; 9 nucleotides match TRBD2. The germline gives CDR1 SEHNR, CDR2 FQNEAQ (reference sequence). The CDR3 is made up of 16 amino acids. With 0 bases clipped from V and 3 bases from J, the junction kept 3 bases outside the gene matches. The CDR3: CASSLALAGSYNEQFF. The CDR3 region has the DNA TGTGCCAGCAGCTTAGCCCTAGCGGGAAGCTACAATGAGCAGTTCTTC. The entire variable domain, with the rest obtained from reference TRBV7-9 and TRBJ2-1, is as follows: DTGVSQNPRHKITKRGQNVTFRCDPISEHNRLYWYRQTLGQGPEFLTYFQNEAQLEKSRLLSDRFSAERPKGSFSTLEIQRTEQGDSAMYLCASSLALAGSYNEQFFGPGTRLTVL.

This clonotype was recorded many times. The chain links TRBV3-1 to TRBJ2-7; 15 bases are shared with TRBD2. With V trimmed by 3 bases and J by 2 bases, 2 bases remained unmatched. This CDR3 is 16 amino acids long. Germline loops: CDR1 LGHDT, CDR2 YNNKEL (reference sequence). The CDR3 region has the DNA TGTGCCAGCAGCCAGGGACTAGCGGGAGGAGCCTACGAGCAGTACTTC. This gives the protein CASSQGLAGGAYEQYF.

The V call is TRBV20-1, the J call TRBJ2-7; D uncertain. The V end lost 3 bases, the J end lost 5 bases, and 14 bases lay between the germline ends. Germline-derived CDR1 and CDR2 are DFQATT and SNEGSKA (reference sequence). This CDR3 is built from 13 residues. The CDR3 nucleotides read TGCAGTGCTAGGACGGCAAGGTCCGACGAGCAGTACTTC. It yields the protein CSARTARSDEQYF.

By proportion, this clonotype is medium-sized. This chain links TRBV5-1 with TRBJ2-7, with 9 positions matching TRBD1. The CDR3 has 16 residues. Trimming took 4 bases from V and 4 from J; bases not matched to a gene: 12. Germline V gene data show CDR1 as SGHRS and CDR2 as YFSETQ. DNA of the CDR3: TGCGCCAGCAGCGCCGGACAGGGGCAGATTACGTACGAGCAGTACTTC. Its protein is CASSAGQGQITYEQYF.

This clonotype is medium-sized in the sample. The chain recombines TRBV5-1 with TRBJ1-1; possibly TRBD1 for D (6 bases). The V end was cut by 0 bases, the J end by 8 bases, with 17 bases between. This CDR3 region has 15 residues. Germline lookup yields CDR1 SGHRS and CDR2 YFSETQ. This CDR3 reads CASSLGRTAVKEAFF. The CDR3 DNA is TGCGCCAGCAGCTTGGGGCGGACAGCAGTTAAAGAAGCTTTCTTT.

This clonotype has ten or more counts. The CDR3 here is CASSLDGLGYTF. The CDR3, as DNA: TGTGCCAGCAGCCTCGACGGGTTAGGCTACACCTTC. This rearrangement joins TRBV12-3 or TRBV12-4 to TRBJ1-2; no clear D. This CDR3 is 12 amino acids long. The V end was cut by 6 bases, the J end by 8 bases, with 13 bases between.

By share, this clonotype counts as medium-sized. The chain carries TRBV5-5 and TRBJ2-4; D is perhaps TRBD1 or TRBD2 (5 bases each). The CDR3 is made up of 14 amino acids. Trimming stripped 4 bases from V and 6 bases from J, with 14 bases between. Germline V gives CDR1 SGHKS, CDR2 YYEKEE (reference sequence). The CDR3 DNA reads TGTGCCAGCAGCCCACTCCGGGACGTAAACATTCAGTACTTC. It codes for CASSPLRDVNIQYF.

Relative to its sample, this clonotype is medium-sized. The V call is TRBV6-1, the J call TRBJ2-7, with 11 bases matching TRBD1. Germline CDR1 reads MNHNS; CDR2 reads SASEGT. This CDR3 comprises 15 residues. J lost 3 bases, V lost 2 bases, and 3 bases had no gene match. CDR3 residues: CASSEPGTGGYEQYF. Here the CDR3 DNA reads TGTGCCAGCAGTGAACCCGGGACAGGGGGCTACGAGCAGTACTTC.

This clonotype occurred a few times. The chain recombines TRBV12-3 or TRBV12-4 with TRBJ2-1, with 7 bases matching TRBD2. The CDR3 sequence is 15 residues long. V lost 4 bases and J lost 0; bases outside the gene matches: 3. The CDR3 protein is CASSSRDYSYNEQFF. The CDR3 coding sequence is TGTGCCAGCAGTTCCCGGGACTACTCCTACAATGAGCAGTTCTTC.

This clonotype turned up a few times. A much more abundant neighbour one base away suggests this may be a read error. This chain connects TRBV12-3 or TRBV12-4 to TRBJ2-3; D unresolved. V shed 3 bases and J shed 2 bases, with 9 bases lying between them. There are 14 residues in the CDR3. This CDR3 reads CASSFGQITDTQYF. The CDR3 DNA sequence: TGTGCCAGCAGTTTTGGCCAGATCACAGATACGCAGTATTTT.

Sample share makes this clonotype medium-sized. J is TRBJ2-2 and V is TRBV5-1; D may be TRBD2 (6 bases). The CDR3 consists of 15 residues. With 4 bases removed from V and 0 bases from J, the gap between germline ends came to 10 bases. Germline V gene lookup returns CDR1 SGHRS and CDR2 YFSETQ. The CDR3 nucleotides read TGCGCCAGCAGCGCGGGACGGCCGAACACCGGGGAGCTGTTTTTT. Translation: CASSAGRPNTGELFF.

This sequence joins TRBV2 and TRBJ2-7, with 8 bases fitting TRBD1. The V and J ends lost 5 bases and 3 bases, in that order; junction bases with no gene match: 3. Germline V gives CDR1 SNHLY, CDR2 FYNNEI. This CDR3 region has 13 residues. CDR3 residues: CASSRQGSYEQYF. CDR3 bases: TGTGCCAGCAGTCGACAGGGGAGCTACGAGCAGTACTTC.

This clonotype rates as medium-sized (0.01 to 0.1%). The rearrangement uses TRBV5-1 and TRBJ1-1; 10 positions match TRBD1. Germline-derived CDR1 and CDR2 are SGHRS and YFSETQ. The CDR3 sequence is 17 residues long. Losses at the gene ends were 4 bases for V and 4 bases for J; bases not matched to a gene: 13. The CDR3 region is CASSRDRGRRLGTEAFF. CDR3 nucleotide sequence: TGCGCCAGCAGCCGTGACAGGGGGCGCAGGCTAGGCACTGAAGCTTTCTTT.

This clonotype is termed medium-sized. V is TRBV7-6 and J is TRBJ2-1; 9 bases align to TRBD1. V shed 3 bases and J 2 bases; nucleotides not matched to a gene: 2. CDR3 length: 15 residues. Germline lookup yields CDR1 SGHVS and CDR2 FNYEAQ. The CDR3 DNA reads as TGTGCCAGCAGCTTGGACAGGGGTACCTACAATGAGCAGTTCTTC. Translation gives CASSLDRGTYNEQFF.

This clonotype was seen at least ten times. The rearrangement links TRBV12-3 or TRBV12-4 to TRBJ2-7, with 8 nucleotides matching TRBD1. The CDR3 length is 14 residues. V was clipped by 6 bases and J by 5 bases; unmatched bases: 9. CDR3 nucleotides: TGTGCCAGCAGCCTCCGGGACAGGAGCGACGAGCAGTACTTC. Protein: CASSLRDRSDEQYF.

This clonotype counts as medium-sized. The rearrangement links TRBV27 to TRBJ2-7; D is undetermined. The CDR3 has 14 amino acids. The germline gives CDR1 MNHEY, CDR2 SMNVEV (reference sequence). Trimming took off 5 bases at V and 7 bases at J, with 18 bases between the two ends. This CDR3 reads CASSPSPERREQYF. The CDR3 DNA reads TGTGCCAGCAGTCCCTCACCTGAACGCCGGGAGCAGTACTTC.

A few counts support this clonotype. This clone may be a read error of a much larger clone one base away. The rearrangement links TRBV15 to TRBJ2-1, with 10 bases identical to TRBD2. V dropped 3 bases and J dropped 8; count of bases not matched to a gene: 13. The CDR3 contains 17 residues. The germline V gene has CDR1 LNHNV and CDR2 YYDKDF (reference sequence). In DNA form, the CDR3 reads TGTGCCACCAGCAGTGAAAAAGCGGGGGGGCGTTACGATGAGCAGTTCTTC. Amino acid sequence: CATSSEKAGGRYDEQFF. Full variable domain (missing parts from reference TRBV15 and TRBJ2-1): DAMVIQNPRYQVTQFGKPVTLSCSQTLNHNVMYWYQQKSSQAPKLLFHYYDKDFNNEADTPDNFQSRRPNTSFCFLDIRSPGLGDTAMYLCATSSEKAGGRYDEQFFGPGTRLTVL.

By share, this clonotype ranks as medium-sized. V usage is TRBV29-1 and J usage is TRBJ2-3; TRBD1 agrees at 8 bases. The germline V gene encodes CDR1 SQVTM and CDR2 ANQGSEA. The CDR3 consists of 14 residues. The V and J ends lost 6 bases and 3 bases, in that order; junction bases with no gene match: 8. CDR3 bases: TGCAGCGTCGAGGGACAGGAGGGAACAGATACGCAGTATTTT. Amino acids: CSVEGQEGTDTQYF.